This TCR beta chain was sequenced for a study of technical replicates of blood from a handful of donors. Assay: immunoSEQ multiplex PCR; the TCRdb copy retains only in-frame clones and omits some. The table records around 95,000 clones, approximately 94% of them present only once. Looked up from germline, CDR1 is SQVTM and CDR2 is ANQGSEA. The CDR3 loop spans 14 amino acids. V lost 4 bases to trimming and J lost 1 base; unmatched junction nucleotides: 5. V is TRBV29-1 and J is TRBJ2-5; 8 bases are shared with TRBD2. This TCR was recovered from a human donor in good health. Input material: T cells isolated from PBMCs. The CDR3 sequence is CSVVWSGGQETQYF. DNA for the CDR3: TGCAGCGTTGTGTGGAGCGGGGGCCAAGAGACCCAGTACTTC. Full variable domain (rest looked up from reference TRBV29-1 and TRBJ2-5): SAVISQKPSRDICQRGTSLTIQCQVDSQVTMMFWYRQQPGQSLTLIATANQGSEATYESGFVIDKFPISRPNLTFSTLTVSNMSPEDSSIYLCSVVWSGGQETQYFGPGTRLLVL.